This paragraph covers one TCR beta chain sequence. Per the authors' pipeline: From reference gene primer amplification, estimates of nucleated cell counts were derived. The assay was immunoSEQ multiplex PCR, and TCRdb's table has in-frame clones only and misses some. The V and J calls and clone size are taken from that table; D and trimming were inferred from the DNA. The table lists about 120,000 clones, around 85% of them singletons. The record originates from a study of blood T cell repertoires in COVID-19. Study-level background: The United States, Italy and Spain were the sources of the acute and convalescent COVID-19 samples. In each case, the material was cDNA or gDNA derived from T cells, B-cell-depleted T cells, or PBMCs.

CDR3 length: 14 amino acids. The V and J ends lost 5 bases and 5 bases respectively, with 16 bases between them. Germline CDR1 and CDR2: GTSNPN and SVGIG (reference sequence). This TCR was sampled from a man in his fifties or sixties with acute or convalescent COVID-19. The sample taken for sequencing was peripheral blood. The rearrangement joins TRBV30 to TRBJ1-5, with TRBD1 as a possible D gene (5 bases). The CDR3 spells CAWGPDRNDQPQHF. The DNA of the CDR3 is TGTGCCTGGGGACCAGACAGAAATGATCAGCCCCAGCATTTT.